The 5 T cell receptor beta chains presented below share a single source sample, sequenced in a study of cytomegalovirus exposure and HLA in healthy donors. The PCR used 60 Vbeta and 13 Jbeta primers. Repertoires were generated with immunoSEQ multiplex PCR, while TCRdb's copy carries only in-frame clones and drops some. The profile shows over 95,000 clones, 65% to 85% of them singletons. The sample was PBMCs. Receptors originate from a woman between 18 and 29 years old in good health and CMV-seronegative.

The rearrangement links TRBV5-4 to TRBJ1-6; TRBD1 aligns across 8 bases. This CDR3 has 16 residues. Losses at the gene ends were 4 bases for V and 6 bases for J; bases not matched to a gene: 9. Germline lookup yields CDR1 SGHNT and CDR2 YYREEE (reference sequence). The CDR3 here is CASSPRTGSSNSPLHF. CDR3 sequence (DNA): TGTGCCAGCAGCCCCCGGACAGGGAGCTCTAATTCACCCCTCCACTTT.

This chain connects TRBV19 to TRBJ1-2; 8 bases agree with TRBD1. Germline V lookup: CDR1 LNHDA, CDR2 SQIVND (reference sequence). After removal of 3 bases from V and 0 bases from J, the junction contained 3 bases not matched to a gene. The CDR3 loop spans 15 amino acids. This chain's CDR3 is CASSMGTGSNYGYTF. In DNA, the CDR3 is TGTGCCAGTAGTATGGGGACAGGATCTAACTATGGCTACACCTTC. Supplemented by reference TRBV19 and TRBJ1-2, the full variable domain reads DGGITQSPKYLFRKEGQNVTLSCEQNLNHDAMYWYRQDPGQGLRLIYYSQIVNDFQKGDIAEGYSVSREKKESFPLTVTSAQKNPTAFYLCASSMGTGSNYGYTFGSGTRLTVV.

The chain links TRBV5-1 to TRBJ2-3, with 9 bases lining up with TRBD2. Germline values: CDR1 SGHRS, CDR2 YFSETQ. The CDR3 has 18 residues. Trimming took 3 bases from V and 0 from J; bases not matched to a gene: 11. The CDR3 protein is CASSSLAGARKSTDTQYF. The CDR3 DNA reads as TGCGCCAGCAGCTCTTTAGCGGGAGCGCGGAAAAGCACAGATACGCAGTATTTT.

The chain employs TRBV6-6 and TRBJ2-5; D unclear. Trimming stripped 2 bases from V and 4 bases from J, with 8 bases between. This CDR3 region has 13 residues. CDR1 is MNHNY and CDR2 is SVGAGI in the germline V gene (reference sequence). The CDR3 DNA sequence: TGTGCCAGCAGTTACGGAAGGAGAGAGACCCAGTACTTC. It is translated as CASSYGRRETQYF.

The rearrangement links TRBV7-9 to TRBJ2-3, with 7 positions matching TRBD2. The germline CDR1 and CDR2 sequences are SEHNR and FQNEAQ (reference sequence). This CDR3 has 15 amino acids. V lost 1 base to trimming and J lost 1 base; unmatched junction nucleotides: 2. CDR3 bases: TGTGCCAGCAGCTTAGTCGCGGGAGGCACAGATACGCAGTATTTT. This sequence encodes CASSLVAGGTDTQYF.